This T cell receptor (beta chain) was recovered during a study of T cells in Graves' hyperthyroidism and ophthalmopathy (dated by TCRdb to between 2018 and 2020). Study-wide context: Peripheral blood samples were taken at the time of initial diagnosis, prior to any treatment. The paper describes TCR Vbeta CDR3 sequencing of 135 peripheral blood samples, made up of 40 to 45 ophthalmopathy patients, 70 to 80 hyperthyroidism patients and some 17 progressor patients. An independent validation cohort of about 20 hyperthyroidism patients and 17 patients who later progressed to ophthalmopathy tested prospective prediction of ophthalmopathy. Thyroid tissue and blood T-cell repertoires from roughly six Graves' hyperthyroidism patients were also compared in the study. For training and testing, the roughly 97 patients in the discovery cohort were randomly divided in a 7:3 ratio. To identify distinguishing TCR V-J signatures, a discovery cohort of about 100 patients was used, comprising 43 with Graves' ophthalmopathy and around 57 with stable Graves' hyperthyroidism. Following sampling, methimazole starting at 30 mg daily was given to hyperthyroidism patients, and high-dose intravenous methylprednisolone was given to ophthalmopathy patients. What the research found in general, with its limitations: Sample size was not statistically predetermined, and investigators were not blinded to group allocation. In validation, the model predicted progression to ophthalmopathy a median of 6.5 months before onset, with 65% to 71% sensitivity and about 75% specificity. Blood samples also contained most of the expanded thyroid clonotypes (frequency above 0.001), which suggests that blood repertoires may reflect thyroid immune responses. In cross-validation, a model built on a 13 V-J signature told ophthalmopathy apart from stable hyperthyroidism with under 90% sensitivity and approximately 81% specificity, and in testing the same model reached 80%/75%.

Ophthalmopathy patients had moderately to severely active disease, Clinical Activity Score of at least 3, NOSPECS grade of at least 4, and duration under 3 months. Any patient with an uncontrolled infection, another autoimmune disease, pregnancy or lactation was excluded. Diagnoses relied on clinical symptoms, serum thyroxine and TRAb, thyroid ultrasound and orbital computed tomography. PBMCs were isolated from about 9.2 ml of fresh peripheral blood by Ficoll-Paque density gradient centrifugation. Trizol reagent was used to extract total RNA, and RNA quality was then checked on an Agilent 2100 Bioanalyzer. The germline V gene specifies KGHSH as CDR1 and LQKENI as CDR2. Clipping removes 5 bases from V and 5 bases from J, with 3 as the unmatched junction base count. Including the terminal cysteine and phenylalanine, the CDR3 comprises 12 residues. The DNA shown is the 36-base CDR3, in frame from base 1.

The TCR beta CDR3 regions were amplified from the RNA transcripts. For the first round of RT-PCR on the TCR CDR3, the HTBI primer set was used together with the Qiagen OneStep RT-PCR kit. A second multiplex PCR round built the libraries, followed by size selection and purification. The libraries were sequenced on an Illumina HiSeq2000 using paired-end 100 bp reads. Regarding the original processing steps: SOAPnuke was used to process the raw data, throwing out any read that contained adapters or uncalled bases, had a mean Phred below 15, or lacked an exact constant-primer or identifier match. COPE v1.2.5 was used to merge the high-quality paired reads, and each unique nucleotide sequence was defined as a clonotype. MiTCR v1.1 was used to align clonotypes to the IMGT TRBV, TRBD and TRBJ reference segments. The analysis was restricted to V-J combinations with a frequency above 0.0001, which together covered about 99% of the repertoires. A TCS score was defined as the ratio of F50 (clonal expansion) to E x V (chaos), with BLOSUM62-based TCRdist applied between CDR3 peptides within each V-J. Welch's t-statistics and random forest reduced approximately 520 V-J features to under 15, which were used in a naive Bayes classifier (R e1071). In-frame beta chains were kept once TCRdb had trimmed the public reads at Q25 with fastp and called clones with MiXCR. Records with the same CDR3 protein are collapsed into one entry carrying the most frequent genes and DNA. TCRdb, rather than the study authors, made the V and J calls. This sample has over 500,000 distinct CDR3 sequences in its table, and more than 15% of those were observed once. The leading ten clones occupy about 29% of the sample.

This clonotype was counted ten times or more. Its antigen is unknown. Nothing much larger sits one base from this clone, and base qualities are not available. The sample consisted of blood. The rearranged chain carries TRBV18 and TRBJ2-7; 7 bases in the junction line up with TRBD2. This TCR came from a woman under 40 with Graves' ophthalmopathy. The bases are TGTGCCAGCTCATCGGGAGGACACGAGCAGTACTTC. Its amino acids are CASSSGGHEQYF.